This entry describes one TCR beta chain. Only in-frame clones appear in the TCRdb table, and some are missing; sequencing was by immunoSEQ multiplex PCR. The sample has tens of thousands of clones, about 89% seen once; the top ten hold 5.5% to 8.5%. The CDR3 is 15 residues long. The V and J ends lost 4 bases and 2 bases, in that order; junction bases with no gene match: 3. The germline CDR1 and CDR2 sequences are SGHTA and FQGNSA. The data originate from a study of blood T cell repertoires in COVID-19. About the study: There were acute and convalescent COVID-19 samples, and they came from the United States, Italy and Spain. Nucleic acid was either cDNA or gDNA, and it came from T cells, B-cell-depleted T cells, or PBMCs.

The sequence was obtained from a man between 60 and 75 years old with acute or convalescent COVID-19. The specimen was peripheral blood. J is TRBJ2-7 and V is TRBV7-2, with 12 bases aligning to TRBD2. CDR3 nucleotide sequence: TGTGCCAGCAGCTCGACTAGCGGGGGAACCTACGAGCAGTACTTC. This encodes CASSSTSGGTYEQYF.